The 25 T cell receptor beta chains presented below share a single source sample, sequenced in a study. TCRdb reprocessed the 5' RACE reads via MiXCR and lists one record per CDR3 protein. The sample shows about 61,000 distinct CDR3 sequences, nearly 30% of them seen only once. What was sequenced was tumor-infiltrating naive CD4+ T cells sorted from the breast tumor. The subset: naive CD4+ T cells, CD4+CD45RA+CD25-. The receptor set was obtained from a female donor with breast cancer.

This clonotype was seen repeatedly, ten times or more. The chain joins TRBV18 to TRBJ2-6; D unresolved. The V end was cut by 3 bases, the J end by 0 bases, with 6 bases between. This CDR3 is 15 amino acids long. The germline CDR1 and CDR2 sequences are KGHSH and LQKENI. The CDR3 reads CASSPITSGANVLTF. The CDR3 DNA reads TGTGCCAGCTCACCCATAACCTCTGGGGCCAACGTCCTGACTTTC.

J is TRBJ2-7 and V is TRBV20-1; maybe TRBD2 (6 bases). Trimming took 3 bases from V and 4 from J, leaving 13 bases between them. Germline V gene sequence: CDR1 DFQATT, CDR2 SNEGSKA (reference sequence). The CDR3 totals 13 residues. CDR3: CSASGRSGYEQYF. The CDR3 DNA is TGCAGTGCTAGCGGGAGATCAGGGTACGAGCAGTACTTC.

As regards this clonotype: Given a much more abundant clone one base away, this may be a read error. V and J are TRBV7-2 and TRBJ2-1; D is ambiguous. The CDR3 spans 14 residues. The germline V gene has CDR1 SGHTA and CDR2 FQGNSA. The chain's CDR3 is CAGSLESQGDEQFF. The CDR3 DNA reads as TGTGCCGGCAGCTTAGAGAGTCAAGGCGATGAGCAGTTCTTC.

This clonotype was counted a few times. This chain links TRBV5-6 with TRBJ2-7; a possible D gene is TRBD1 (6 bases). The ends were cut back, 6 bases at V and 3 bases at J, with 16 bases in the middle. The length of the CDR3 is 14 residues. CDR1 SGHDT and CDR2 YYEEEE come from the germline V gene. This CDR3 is CASILPSRGYEQYF. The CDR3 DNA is TGTGCCAGCATCCTCCCGAGCAGGGGCTACGAGCAGTACTTC. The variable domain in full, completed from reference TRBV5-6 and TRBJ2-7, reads DAGVTQSPTHLIKTRGQQVTLRCSPKSGHDTVSWYQQALGQGPQFIFQYYEEEERQRGNFPDRFSGHQFPNYSSELNVNALLLGDSALYLCASILPSRGYEQYFGPGTRLTVT.

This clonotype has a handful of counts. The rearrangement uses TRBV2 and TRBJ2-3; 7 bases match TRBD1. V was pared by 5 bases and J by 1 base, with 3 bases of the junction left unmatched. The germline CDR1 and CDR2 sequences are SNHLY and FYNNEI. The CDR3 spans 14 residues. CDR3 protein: CASSRQGGTDTQYF. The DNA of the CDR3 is TGTGCCAGCAGTCGACAGGGAGGCACAGATACGCAGTATTTT.

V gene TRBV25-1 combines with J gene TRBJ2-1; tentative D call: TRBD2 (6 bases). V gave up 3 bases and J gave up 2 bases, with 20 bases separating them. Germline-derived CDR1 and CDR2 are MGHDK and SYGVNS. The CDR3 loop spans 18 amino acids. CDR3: CASSDTRRAGPPYNEQFF. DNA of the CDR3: TGTGCCAGCAGTGATACGCGACGAGCGGGCCCGCCCTACAATGAGCAGTTCTTC.

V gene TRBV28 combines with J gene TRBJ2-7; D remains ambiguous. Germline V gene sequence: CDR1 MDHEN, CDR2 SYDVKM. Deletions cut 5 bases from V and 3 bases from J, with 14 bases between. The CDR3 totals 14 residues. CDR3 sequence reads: CASSPEAINYEQYF. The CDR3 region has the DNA TGTGCCAGCAGTCCTGAGGCAATAAACTACGAGCAGTACTTC. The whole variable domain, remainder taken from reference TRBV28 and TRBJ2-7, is DVKVTQSSRYLVKRTGEKVFLECVQDMDHENMFWYRQDPGLGLRLIYFSYDVKMKEKGDIPEGYSVSREKKERFSLILESASTNQTSMYLCASSPEAINYEQYFGPGTRLTVT.

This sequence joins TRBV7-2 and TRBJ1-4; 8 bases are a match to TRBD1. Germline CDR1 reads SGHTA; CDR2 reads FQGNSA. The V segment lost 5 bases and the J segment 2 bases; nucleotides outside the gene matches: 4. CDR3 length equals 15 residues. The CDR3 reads CASSPGQVTNEKLFF. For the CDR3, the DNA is TGTGCCAGCAGCCCGGGACAGGTCACTAATGAAAAACTGTTTTTT.

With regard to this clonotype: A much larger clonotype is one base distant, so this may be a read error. In nucleotides, the CDR3 is TGCGCCAGCAGCTTGTCCCCGATGGGTTCCCTCAAGCAGTACTTC. It encodes CASSLSPMGSLKQYF. The chain joins TRBV5-1 to TRBJ2-7; unclear D gene. Germline CDR1 and CDR2: SGHRS and YFSETQ. The germline V and J ends were trimmed by 1 base and 8 bases, with 19 bases remaining between them. There are 15 residues in the CDR3.

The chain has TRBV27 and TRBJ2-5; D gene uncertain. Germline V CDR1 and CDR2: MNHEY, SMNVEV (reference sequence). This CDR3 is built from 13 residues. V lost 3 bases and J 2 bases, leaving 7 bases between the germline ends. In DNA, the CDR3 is TGTGCCAGCAGTTTGACCCGTCAAGAGACCCAGTACTTC. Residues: CASSLTRQETQYF.

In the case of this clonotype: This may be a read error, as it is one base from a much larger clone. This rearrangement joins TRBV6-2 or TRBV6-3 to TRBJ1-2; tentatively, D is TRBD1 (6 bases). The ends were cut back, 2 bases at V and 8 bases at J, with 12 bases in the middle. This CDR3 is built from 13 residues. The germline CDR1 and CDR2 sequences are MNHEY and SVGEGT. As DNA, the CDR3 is TGTGCCAGCAGTTACACAGGGAATGGAGGCTACACCTTC. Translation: CASSYTGNGGYTF.

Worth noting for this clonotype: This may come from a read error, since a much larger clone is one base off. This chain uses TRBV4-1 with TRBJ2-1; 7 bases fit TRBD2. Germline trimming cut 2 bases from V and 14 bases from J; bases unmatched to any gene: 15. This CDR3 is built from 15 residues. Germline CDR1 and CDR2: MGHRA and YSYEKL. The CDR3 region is CASSQNEAGPRSEFF. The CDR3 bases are TGCGCCAGCAGCCAAAACGAAGCGGGACCGCGTTCGGAGTTCTTC.

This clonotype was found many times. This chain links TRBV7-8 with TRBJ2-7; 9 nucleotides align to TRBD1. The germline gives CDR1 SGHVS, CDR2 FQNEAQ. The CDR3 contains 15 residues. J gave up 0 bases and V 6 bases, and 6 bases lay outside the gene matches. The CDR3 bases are TGTGCCAGCAGTCCCCGGGACAGGGTCTCCTACGAGCAGTACTTC. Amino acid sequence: CASSPRDRVSYEQYF.

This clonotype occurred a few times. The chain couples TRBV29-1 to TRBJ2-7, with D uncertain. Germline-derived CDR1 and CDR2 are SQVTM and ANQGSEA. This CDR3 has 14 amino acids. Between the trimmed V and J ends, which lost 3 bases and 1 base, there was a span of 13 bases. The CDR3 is CSVELPSGSYEQYF. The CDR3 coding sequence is TGCAGCGTTGAGTTGCCCTCCGGGTCCTACGAGCAGTACTTC.

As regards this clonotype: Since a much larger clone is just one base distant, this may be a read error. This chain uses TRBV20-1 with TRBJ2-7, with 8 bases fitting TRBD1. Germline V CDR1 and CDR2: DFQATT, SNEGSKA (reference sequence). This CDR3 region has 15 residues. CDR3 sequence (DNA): TGCAGTGCTAGAGATATGGGGACAGGACCCTACGAGCAGCACTTC. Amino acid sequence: CSARDMGTGPYEQHF.

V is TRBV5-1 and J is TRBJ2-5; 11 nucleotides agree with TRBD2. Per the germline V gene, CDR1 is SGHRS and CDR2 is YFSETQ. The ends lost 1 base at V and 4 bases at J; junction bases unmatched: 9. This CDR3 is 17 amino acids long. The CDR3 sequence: CASSLSALAGGGETQYF. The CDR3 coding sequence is TGCGCCAGCAGCTTGTCCGCCCTAGCGGGAGGCGGAGAGACCCAGTACTTC.

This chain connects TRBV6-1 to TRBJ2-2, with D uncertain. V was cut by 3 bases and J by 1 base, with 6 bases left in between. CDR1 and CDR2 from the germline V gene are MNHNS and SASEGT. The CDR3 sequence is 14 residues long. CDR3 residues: CASSEYGNTGELFF. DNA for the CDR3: TGTGCCAGCAGTGAGTACGGGAACACCGGGGAGCTGTTTTTT.

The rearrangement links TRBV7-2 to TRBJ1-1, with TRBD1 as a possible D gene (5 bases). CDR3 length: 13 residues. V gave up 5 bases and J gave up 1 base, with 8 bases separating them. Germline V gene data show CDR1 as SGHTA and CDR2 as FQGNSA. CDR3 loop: CASSNQGNTEAFF. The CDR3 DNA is TGTGCCAGCAGCAACCAGGGGAACACTGAAGCTTTCTTT.

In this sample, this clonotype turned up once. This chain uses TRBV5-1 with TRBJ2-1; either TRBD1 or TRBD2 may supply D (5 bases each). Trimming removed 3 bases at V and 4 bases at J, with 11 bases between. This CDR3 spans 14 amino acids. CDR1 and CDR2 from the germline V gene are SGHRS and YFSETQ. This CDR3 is CASSSTGGYNEQFF. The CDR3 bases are TGCGCCAGCAGCTCAACTGGGGGTTACAATGAGCAGTTCTTC.

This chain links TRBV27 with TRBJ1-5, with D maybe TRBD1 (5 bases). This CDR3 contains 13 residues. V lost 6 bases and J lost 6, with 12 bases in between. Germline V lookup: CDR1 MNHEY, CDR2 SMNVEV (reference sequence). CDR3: CASSRDPIQPQHF. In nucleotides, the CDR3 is TGTGCCAGCAGCAGGGACCCCATTCAGCCCCAGCATTTT.

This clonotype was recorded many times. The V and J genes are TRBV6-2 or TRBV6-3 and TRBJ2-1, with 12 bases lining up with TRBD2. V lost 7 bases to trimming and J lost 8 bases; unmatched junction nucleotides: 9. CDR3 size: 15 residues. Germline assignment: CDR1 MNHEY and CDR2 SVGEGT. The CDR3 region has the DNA TGTGCCAGCATCCATCCGGGACTAGCGGGTGATGAGCAGTTCTTC. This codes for CASIHPGLAGDEQFF.

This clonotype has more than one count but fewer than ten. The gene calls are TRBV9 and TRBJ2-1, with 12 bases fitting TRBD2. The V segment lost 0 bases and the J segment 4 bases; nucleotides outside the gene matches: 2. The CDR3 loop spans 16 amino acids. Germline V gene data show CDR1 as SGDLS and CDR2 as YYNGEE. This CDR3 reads CASSVVLAGGYNEQFF. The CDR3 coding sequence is TGTGCCAGCAGCGTAGTCCTAGCGGGAGGGTACAATGAGCAGTTCTTC.

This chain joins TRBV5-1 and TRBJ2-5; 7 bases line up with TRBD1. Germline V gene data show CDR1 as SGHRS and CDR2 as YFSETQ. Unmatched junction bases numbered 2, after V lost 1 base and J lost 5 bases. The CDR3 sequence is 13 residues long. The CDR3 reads CASSLPGQETQYF. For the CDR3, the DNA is TGCGCCAGCAGCTTGCCGGGACAGGAGACCCAGTACTTC.

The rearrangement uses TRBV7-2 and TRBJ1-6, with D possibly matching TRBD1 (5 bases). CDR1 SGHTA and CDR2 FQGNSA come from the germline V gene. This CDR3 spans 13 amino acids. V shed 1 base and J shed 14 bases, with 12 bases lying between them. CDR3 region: CASSLVRGATLHF. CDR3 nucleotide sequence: TGTGCCAGCAGCTTAGTAAGGGGTGCGACCCTCCACTTT.

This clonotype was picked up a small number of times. In nucleotides, the CDR3 is TGTGCCAGCAGCTTAAGAAGGCAGGGTGGGGCCAACGTCCTGACTTTC. Its protein is CASSLRRQGGANVLTF. V gene TRBV11-2 combines with J gene TRBJ2-6; TRBD1 is a possible D gene (5 bases). Germline lookup yields CDR1 SGHAT and CDR2 FQNNGV. Trimming removed 2 bases from V and 3 bases from J, with 11 bases in between. The CDR3 loop spans 16 amino acids.